This T cell receptor beta chain was captured by sequencing in a study of T cell responses to AZD1222 COVID-19 vaccine. Across the whole study: Second doses that came at about 4 or about 12 weeks were put together.

Findings and caveats of the study: As reported, nearly half of all spike-specific TCRs target variant regions that are unmutated. Clonal diversity was possibly underestimated, and the donors were mostly white British, with more females. Only after the peak T cell response were repertoires sampled.

Deletions cut 1 base from V and 9 bases from J, with 12 bases between. Germline V lookup: CDR1 SGHTA, CDR2 FQGTGA. The CDR3 runs to 13 residues. Note on this clone: Its antigen is not identified.

Method: immunoSEQ multiplex PCR; TCRdb's copy keeps in-frame clones and lacks some. The data show about 94,000 clones, 90% seen once. This specimen was peripheral blood, taken on day 0 of AZD1222 vaccination. The sequence was obtained from an adult in good health. The genes are TRBV7-3 and TRBJ1-2; unclear D gene. Here the CDR3 DNA reads TGTGCCAGCAGCTTAAACGGGCAGGCGAGCTACACCTTC. Translated, it gives CASSLNGQASYTF.